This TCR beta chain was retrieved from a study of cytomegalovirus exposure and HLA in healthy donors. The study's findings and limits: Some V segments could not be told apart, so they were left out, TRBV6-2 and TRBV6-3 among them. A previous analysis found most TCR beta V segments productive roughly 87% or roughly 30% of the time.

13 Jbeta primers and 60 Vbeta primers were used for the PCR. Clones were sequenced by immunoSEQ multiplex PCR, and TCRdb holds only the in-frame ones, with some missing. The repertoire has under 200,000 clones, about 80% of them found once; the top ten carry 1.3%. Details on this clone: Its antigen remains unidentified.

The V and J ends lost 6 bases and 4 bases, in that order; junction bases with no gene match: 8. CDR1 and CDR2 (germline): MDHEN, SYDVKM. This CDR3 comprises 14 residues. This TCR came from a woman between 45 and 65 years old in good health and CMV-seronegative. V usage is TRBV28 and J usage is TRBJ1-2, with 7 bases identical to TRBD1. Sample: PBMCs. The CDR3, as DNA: TGTGCCAGCAGGCCAGGGGGTCCCGCCTATGGCTACACCTTC. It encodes CASRPGGPAYGYTF.